Listed below are T cell receptor beta chains from one sample, sequenced in a study of CD8 T cells in Susac syndrome. TCRdb reanalysed the immunoSEQ multiplex PCR reads using MiXCR and keeps one entry per CDR3 protein. The table lists more than 200,000 distinct CDR3 sequences, about 94% of them singletons, with roughly 0.14% in the top ten. Material: CD4+ T cells from PBMCs. The source is a human donor with Susac syndrome. The CDR3 runs from the conserved cysteine through the conserved F or W. Fields, in order: D gene, V gene, CDR3 protein. The D gene is left open where the match is weak.

>NA|TRBV30
CAWSGDQGYTDTQYF
>NA|TRBV11-2
CASSSFLQEYTDTQYF
>NA|TRBV30
CAWKRQGLSSYEQYF
>NA|TRBV7-9
CASSLPTAISEQYF
>NA|TRBV29-1
CSAQAGSTYSSYEQYF
>NA|TRBV15
CATSRVGGDTEVFF
>TRBD1|TRBV12-3/TRBV12-4
CASSRQGTLYGYTF
>NA|TRBV10-3
CAIGTGTIYEQYF
>NA|TRBV6-2/TRBV6-3
CASSALAGDEQFF
>TRBD1|TRBV30
CAWSVRIDRVGSPLHF
>NA|TRBV9
CASSVDTGDTIYF
>NA|TRBV12-3/TRBV12-4
CASSSTVALLNQPQHF
>TRBD1|TRBV7-9
CASSASGTGEAFF